This is a list of T cell receptor beta chains from one sample in a study of identical twins. TCRdb reanalysed the 5' RACE reads using MiXCR and keeps one entry per CDR3 protein. The sample carries approximately 670,000 distinct CDR3 sequences, around 6% recorded once. The specimen sequenced was naive T cells sorted from blood. The origin of the receptors is a man younger than 35 in good health. CDR3s include the opening cysteine and the closing phenylalanine or tryptophan. The order of the fields is V gene, D gene, J gene, clone size, CDR3 protein, CDR3 DNA. D genes are given only for firm matches. For some rows the clone size is stated as once, few or many, or as a class when expanded; others skip it.

V gene: TRBV24-1; D gene: TRBD2; J gene: TRBJ2-1; clone size: -; CDR3 protein: CATSSGLAGPREQFF; CDR3 DNA: TGTGCCACCAGCTCCGGACTAGCGGGCCCTCGTGAGCAGTTCTTC
V gene: TRBV3-1; D gene: -; J gene: TRBJ1-2; clone size: few; CDR3 protein: CASSYDRSSGYTF; CDR3 DNA: TGTGCCAGCAGTTATGACAGATCCAGCGGCTACACCTTC
V gene: TRBV12-5; D gene: TRBD1; J gene: TRBJ2-1; clone size: many; CDR3 protein: CASGLGQGANEQFF; CDR3 DNA: TGTGCTAGTGGTTTGGGACAGGGGGCCAATGAGCAGTTCTTC
V gene: TRBV2; D gene: TRBD2; J gene: TRBJ2-1; clone size: -; CDR3 protein: CASRAAPGLAANEQFF; CDR3 DNA: TGTGCCAGCAGGGCCGCCCCGGGACTAGCGGCCAATGAGCAGTTCTTC
V gene: TRBV6-2/TRBV6-3; D gene: TRBD1; J gene: TRBJ2-1; clone size: -; CDR3 protein: CASSYSRGQVYNEQFF; CDR3 DNA: TGTGCCAGCAGTTACTCGAGGGGACAGGTGTACAATGAGCAGTTCTTC
V gene: TRBV6-5; D gene: TRBD2; J gene: TRBJ2-3; clone size: -; CDR3 protein: CASSYSSGRAGDTQYF; CDR3 DNA: TGTGCCAGCAGTTACTCTAGCGGGAGGGCCGGGGATACGCAGTATTTT
V gene: TRBV7-2; D gene: TRBD2; J gene: TRBJ2-3; clone size: -; CDR3 protein: CASSLGWASGRDTQYF; CDR3 DNA: TGTGCCAGCAGCTTAGGCTGGGCTAGCGGGAGAGATACGCAGTATTTT
V gene: TRBV9; D gene: -; J gene: TRBJ2-5; clone size: many; CDR3 protein: CASSVAVKETQYF; CDR3 DNA: TGTGCCAGCAGCGTAGCAGTGAAAGAGACCCAGTACTTC
V gene: TRBV12-3/TRBV12-4; D gene: -; J gene: TRBJ1-6; clone size: many; CDR3 protein: CASSPLGQASPLHF; CDR3 DNA: TGTGCCAGCAGTCCATTGGGACAAGCTTCACCCCTCCACTTT
V gene: TRBV6-5; D gene: TRBD1; J gene: TRBJ2-2; clone size: -; CDR3 protein: CASSYSGTGDTGELFF; CDR3 DNA: TGTGCCAGCAGTTACTCCGGGACAGGGGACACCGGGGAGCTGTTTTTT
V gene: TRBV15; D gene: -; J gene: TRBJ1-1; clone size: few; CDR3 protein: CATSRDGDGAEAFF; CDR3 DNA: TGTGCCACCAGCAGAGATGGGGATGGAGCTGAAGCTTTCTTT
V gene: TRBV29-1; D gene: -; J gene: TRBJ1-1; clone size: few; CDR3 protein: CSVGPEGKAFF; CDR3 DNA: TGCAGCGTAGGGCCCGAGGGCAAAGCTTTCTTT
V gene: TRBV15; D gene: -; J gene: TRBJ2-2; clone size: -; CDR3 protein: CATSRVEDRNTGELFF; CDR3 DNA: TGTGCCACCAGCAGAGTAGAGGACAGAAACACCGGGGAGCTGTTTTTT
V gene: TRBV6-5; D gene: -; J gene: TRBJ2-3; clone size: many; CDR3 protein: CASSPESHTQYF; CDR3 DNA: TGTGCCAGCAGTCCTGAATCACATACGCAGTATTTT
V gene: TRBV28; D gene: -; J gene: TRBJ2-7; clone size: many; CDR3 protein: CASSSVGREQYF; CDR3 DNA: TGTGCCAGCAGTTCCGTAGGGCGCGAGCAGTACTTC
V gene: TRBV14; D gene: TRBD1; J gene: TRBJ2-5; clone size: -; CDR3 protein: CASSQISGTGEETQYF; CDR3 DNA: TGTGCCAGCAGCCAAATTTCCGGGACAGGGGAAGAGACCCAGTACTTC
V gene: TRBV4-3; D gene: -; J gene: TRBJ2-1; clone size: many; CDR3 protein: CASSQEGGTAYNEQFF; CDR3 DNA: TGCGCCAGCAGCCAAGAAGGCGGGACTGCCTACAATGAGCAGTTCTTC
V gene: TRBV20-1; D gene: -; J gene: TRBJ2-7; clone size: many; CDR3 protein: CSAKSYEQYF; CDR3 DNA: TGCAGTGCTAAGTCCTACGAGCAGTACTTC
V gene: TRBV4-1; D gene: TRBD2; J gene: TRBJ2-3; clone size: -; CDR3 protein: CASSPAGGSGAQYF; CDR3 DNA: TGCGCCAGCAGCCCTGCGGGAGGTTCCGGTGCGCAGTATTTT
V gene: TRBV7-3; D gene: TRBD2; J gene: TRBJ2-1; clone size: many; CDR3 protein: CASSLRLAANEQFF; CDR3 DNA: TGTGCCAGCAGCTTACGACTAGCGGCTAATGAGCAGTTCTTC
V gene: TRBV7-9; D gene: -; J gene: TRBJ2-5; clone size: few; CDR3 protein: CASSFYEVGETQYF; CDR3 DNA: TGTGCCAGCAGCTTCTATGAGGTGGGAGAGACCCAGTACTTC
V gene: TRBV12-3/TRBV12-4; D gene: TRBD2; J gene: TRBJ2-1; clone size: many; CDR3 protein: CASSLLTSGPVDNEQFF; CDR3 DNA: TGTGCCAGCAGTTTACTGACTAGCGGCCCTGTTGACAATGAGCAGTTCTTC
V gene: TRBV19; D gene: TRBD1; J gene: TRBJ2-1; clone size: few; CDR3 protein: CASIGTGVNEQFF; CDR3 DNA: TGTGCCAGTATCGGGACAGGGGTCAATGAGCAGTTCTTC
V gene: TRBV12-5; D gene: TRBD2; J gene: TRBJ2-1; clone size: many; CDR3 protein: CASESSGYNEQFF; CDR3 DNA: TGTGCTAGTGAGTCTAGCGGCTACAATGAGCAGTTCTTC
V gene: TRBV12-3/TRBV12-4; D gene: -; J gene: TRBJ2-5; clone size: many; CDR3 protein: CASSFSAGLETQYF; CDR3 DNA: TGTGCCAGCAGTTTTTCCGCAGGGTTAGAGACCCAGTACTTC
V gene: TRBV10-3; D gene: -; J gene: TRBJ2-7; clone size: many; CDR3 protein: CAISERYEQYF; CDR3 DNA: TGTGCCATCAGTGAGAGGTACGAGCAGTACTTC
V gene: TRBV7-9; D gene: -; J gene: TRBJ1-4; clone size: many; CDR3 protein: CASSFRQGHEKLFF; CDR3 DNA: TGTGCCAGCAGCTTCCGGCAGGGCCATGAAAAACTGTTTTTT
V gene: TRBV28; D gene: TRBD1; J gene: TRBJ1-2; clone size: few; CDR3 protein: CASSKGQGVYGYTF; CDR3 DNA: TGTGCCAGCAGCAAAGGACAGGGAGTTTATGGCTACACCTTC
V gene: TRBV10-3; D gene: -; J gene: TRBJ2-5; clone size: many; CDR3 protein: CAISEAVQETQYF; CDR3 DNA: TGTGCCATCAGTGAAGCAGTCCAAGAGACCCAGTACTTC
V gene: TRBV7-9; D gene: -; J gene: TRBJ2-5; clone size: many; CDR3 protein: CASTTDSQETQYF; CDR3 DNA: TGTGCCAGCACCACGGACAGCCAAGAGACCCAGTACTTC
V gene: TRBV6-2/TRBV6-3; D gene: -; J gene: TRBJ1-5; clone size: -; CDR3 protein: CASGFGDWEPQHF; CDR3 DNA: TGTGCCAGCGGCTTCGGGGATTGGGAGCCCCAGCATTTT
V gene: TRBV19; D gene: -; J gene: TRBJ2-1; clone size: many; CDR3 protein: CASSLDEDEQFF; CDR3 DNA: TGTGCCAGCTCCTTAGATGAGGATGAGCAGTTCTTC
V gene: TRBV18; D gene: TRBD2; J gene: TRBJ2-3; clone size: few; CDR3 protein: CASSKEGTSGRAADTQYF; CDR3 DNA: TGTGCCAGCTCCAAGGAGGGGACTAGCGGGAGGGCCGCAGATACGCAGTATTTT
V gene: TRBV27; D gene: TRBD2; J gene: TRBJ2-5; clone size: many; CDR3 protein: CASSFSMGLAGSVGTQYF; CDR3 DNA: TGTGCCAGCAGTTTTTCAATGGGTCTAGCGGGAAGCGTAGGGACCCAGTACTTC
V gene: TRBV4-3; D gene: TRBD2; J gene: TRBJ2-1; clone size: few; CDR3 protein: CASSLSLGSGSYEQFF; CDR3 DNA: TGCGCCAGCAGCCTCTCGCTAGGTAGCGGGAGTTACGAGCAGTTCTTC
V gene: TRBV12-3/TRBV12-4; D gene: TRBD2; J gene: TRBJ2-4; clone size: many; CDR3 protein: CASSASGIGAKNIQYF; CDR3 DNA: TGTGCCAGCAGTGCTAGCGGGATTGGGGCCAAAAACATTCAGTACTTC
V gene: TRBV20-1; D gene: TRBD2; J gene: TRBJ2-1; clone size: few; CDR3 protein: CSANLLAIYNEQFF; CDR3 DNA: TGCAGTGCCAACCTACTAGCGATCTACAATGAGCAGTTCTTC
V gene: TRBV12-3/TRBV12-4; D gene: TRBD2; J gene: TRBJ2-3; clone size: many; CDR3 protein: CASRPTSSSTDTQYF; CDR3 DNA: TGTGCCAGCAGGCCGACTAGCTCTAGCACAGATACGCAGTATTTT
V gene: TRBV12-3/TRBV12-4; D gene: -; J gene: TRBJ1-1; clone size: many; CDR3 protein: CASSLTRLKGTEAFF; CDR3 DNA: TGTGCCAGCAGTTTGACAAGGCTAAAGGGTACTGAAGCTTTCTTT
V gene: TRBV12-3/TRBV12-4; D gene: -; J gene: TRBJ2-6; clone size: many; CDR3 protein: CASSHSPGANVLTF; CDR3 DNA: TGTGCCAGCAGTCATTCACCCGGGGCCAACGTCCTGACTTTC
V gene: TRBV21-1; D gene: -; J gene: TRBJ2-5; clone size: -; CDR3 protein: CASSNRRTGRGWETQYF; CDR3 DNA: TGTGCCAGCAGCAACCGTAGGACGGGTAGGGGTTGGGAGACCCAGTACTTC
V gene: TRBV5-1; D gene: TRBD2; J gene: TRBJ2-3; clone size: -; CDR3 protein: CASSSTSGRVDTQYF; CDR3 DNA: TGCGCCAGCAGCTCGACTAGCGGGAGGGTGGATACGCAGTATTTT
V gene: TRBV5-1; D gene: -; J gene: TRBJ1-5; clone size: many; CDR3 protein: CASSPTRGDQPQHF; CDR3 DNA: TGCGCCAGCAGCCCAACACGGGGGGATCAGCCCCAGCATTTT
V gene: TRBV10-3; D gene: -; J gene: TRBJ2-2; clone size: -; CDR3 protein: CAIRGQFTGELFF; CDR3 DNA: TGTGCCATCAGAGGACAGTTCACCGGGGAGCTGTTTTTT